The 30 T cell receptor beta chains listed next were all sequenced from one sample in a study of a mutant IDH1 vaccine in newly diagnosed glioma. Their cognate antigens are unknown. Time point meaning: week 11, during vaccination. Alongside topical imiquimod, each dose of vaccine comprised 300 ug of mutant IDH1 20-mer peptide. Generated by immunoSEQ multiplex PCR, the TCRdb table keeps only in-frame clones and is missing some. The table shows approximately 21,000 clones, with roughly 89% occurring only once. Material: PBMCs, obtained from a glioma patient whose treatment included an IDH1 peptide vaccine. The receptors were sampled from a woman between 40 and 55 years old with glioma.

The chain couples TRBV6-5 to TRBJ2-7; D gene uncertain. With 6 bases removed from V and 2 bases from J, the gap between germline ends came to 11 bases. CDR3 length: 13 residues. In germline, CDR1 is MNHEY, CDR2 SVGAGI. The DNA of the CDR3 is TGTGCCAGCAGCGCCGGGCCCACCTACGAGCAGTACTTC. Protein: CASSAGPTYEQYF.

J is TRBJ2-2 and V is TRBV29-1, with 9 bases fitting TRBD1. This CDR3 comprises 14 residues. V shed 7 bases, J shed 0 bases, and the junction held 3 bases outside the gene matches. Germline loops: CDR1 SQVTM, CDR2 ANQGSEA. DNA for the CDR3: TGCAGCGGGGGACAGGGTTCGAACACCGGGGAGCTGTTTTTT. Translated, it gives CSGGQGSNTGELFF.

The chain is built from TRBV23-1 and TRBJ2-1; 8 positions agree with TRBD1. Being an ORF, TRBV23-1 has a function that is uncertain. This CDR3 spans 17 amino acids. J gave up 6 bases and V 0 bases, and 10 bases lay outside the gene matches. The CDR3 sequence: CASSQSGTGGVGNEQFF. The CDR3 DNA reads TGCGCCAGCAGTCAATCGGGGACAGGAGGGGTGGGCAATGAGCAGTTCTTC.

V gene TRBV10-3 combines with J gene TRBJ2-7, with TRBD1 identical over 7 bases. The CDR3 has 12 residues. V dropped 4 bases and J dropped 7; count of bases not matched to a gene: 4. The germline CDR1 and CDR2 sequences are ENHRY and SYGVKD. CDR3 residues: CAISGQGREQYF. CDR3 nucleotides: TGTGCCATCAGTGGACAGGGCCGAGAGCAGTACTTC.

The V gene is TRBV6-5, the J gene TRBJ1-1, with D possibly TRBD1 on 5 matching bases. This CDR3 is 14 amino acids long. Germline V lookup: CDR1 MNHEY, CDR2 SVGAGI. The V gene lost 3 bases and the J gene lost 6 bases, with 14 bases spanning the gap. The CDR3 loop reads CASSYGAHGAEAFF. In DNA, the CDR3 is TGTGCCAGCAGTTATGGGGCCCACGGGGCTGAAGCTTTCTTT.

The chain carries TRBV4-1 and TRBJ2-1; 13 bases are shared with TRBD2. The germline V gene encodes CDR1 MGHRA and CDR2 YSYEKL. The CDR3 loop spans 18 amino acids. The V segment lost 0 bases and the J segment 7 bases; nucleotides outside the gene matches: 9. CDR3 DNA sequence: TGCGCCAGCAGCCAAGATCAGGATAGGACTAGCGGGAGAAATGAGCAGTTCTTC. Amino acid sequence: CASSQDQDRTSGRNEQFF.

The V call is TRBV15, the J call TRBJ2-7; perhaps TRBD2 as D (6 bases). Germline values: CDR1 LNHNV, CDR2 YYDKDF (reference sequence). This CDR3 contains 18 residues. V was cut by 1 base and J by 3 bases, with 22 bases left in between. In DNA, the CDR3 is TGTGCCACCAGCAGAGGGTTCACGGGAGCTTTCGAAGTCTACGAGCAGTACTTC. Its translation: CATSRGFTGAFEVYEQYF.

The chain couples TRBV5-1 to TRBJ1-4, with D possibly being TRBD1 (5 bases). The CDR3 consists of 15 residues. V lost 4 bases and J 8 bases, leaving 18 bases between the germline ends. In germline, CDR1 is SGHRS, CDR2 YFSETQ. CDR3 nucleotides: TGCGCCAGCAGCACCGACACAGGTAGTGGCGAAAAACTGTTTTTT. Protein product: CASSTDTGSGEKLFF.

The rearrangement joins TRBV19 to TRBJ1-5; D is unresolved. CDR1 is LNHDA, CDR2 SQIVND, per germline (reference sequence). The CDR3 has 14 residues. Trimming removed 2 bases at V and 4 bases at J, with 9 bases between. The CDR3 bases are TGTGCCAGTAGTATATCGCCTGCTAATCAGCCCCAGCATTTT. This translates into CASSISPANQPQHF.

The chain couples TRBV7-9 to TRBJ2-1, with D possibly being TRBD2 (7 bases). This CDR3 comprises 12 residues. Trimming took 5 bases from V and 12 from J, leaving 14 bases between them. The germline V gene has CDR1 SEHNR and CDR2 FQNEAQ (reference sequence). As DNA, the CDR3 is TGTGCCAGCAGCCCCAGCGGGACACTGCAGTTCTTC. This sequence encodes CASSPSGTLQFF.

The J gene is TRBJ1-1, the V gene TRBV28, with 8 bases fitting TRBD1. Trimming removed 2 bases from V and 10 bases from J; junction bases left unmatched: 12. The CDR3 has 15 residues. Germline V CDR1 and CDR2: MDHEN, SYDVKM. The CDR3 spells CASSLVVRTGTLAFF. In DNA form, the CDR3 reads TGTGCCAGCAGTTTAGTAGTGCGGACAGGGACGTTAGCTTTCTTT.

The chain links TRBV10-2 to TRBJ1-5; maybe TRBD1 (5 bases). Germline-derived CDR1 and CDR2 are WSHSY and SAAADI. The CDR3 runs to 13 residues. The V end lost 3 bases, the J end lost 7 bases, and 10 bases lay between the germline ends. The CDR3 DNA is TGCGCCAGCAGTGATGGGGCCTGGCAGCCCCAGCATTTT. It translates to CASSDGAWQPQHF.

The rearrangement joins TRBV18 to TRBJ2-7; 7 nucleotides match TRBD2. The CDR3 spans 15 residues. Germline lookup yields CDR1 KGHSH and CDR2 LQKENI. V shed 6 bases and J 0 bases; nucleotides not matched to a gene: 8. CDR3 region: CASSPWRGSSYEQYF. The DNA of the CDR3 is TGTGCCAGCTCGCCCTGGCGGGGGAGCTCCTACGAGCAGTACTTC.

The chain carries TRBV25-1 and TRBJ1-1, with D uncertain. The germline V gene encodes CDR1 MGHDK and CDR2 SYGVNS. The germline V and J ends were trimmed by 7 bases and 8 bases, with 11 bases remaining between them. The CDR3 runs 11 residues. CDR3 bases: TGTGCCAGCATGGAGGGTCCCGAAGCTTTCTTT. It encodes CASMEGPEAFF.

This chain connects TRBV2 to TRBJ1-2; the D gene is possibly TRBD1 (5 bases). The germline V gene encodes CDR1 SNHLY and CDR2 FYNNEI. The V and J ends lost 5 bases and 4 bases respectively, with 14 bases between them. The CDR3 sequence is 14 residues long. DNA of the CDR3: TGTGCCAGCAGTACCGACAGTTCCTCCTATGGCTACACCTTC. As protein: CASSTDSSSYGYTF.

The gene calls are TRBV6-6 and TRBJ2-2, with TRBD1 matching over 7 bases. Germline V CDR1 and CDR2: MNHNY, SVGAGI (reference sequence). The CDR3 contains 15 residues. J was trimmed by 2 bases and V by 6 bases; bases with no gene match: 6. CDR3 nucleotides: TGTGCCAGCAGCCCCACAGGGGCCAACACCGGGGAGCTGTTTTTT. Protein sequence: CASSPTGANTGELFF.

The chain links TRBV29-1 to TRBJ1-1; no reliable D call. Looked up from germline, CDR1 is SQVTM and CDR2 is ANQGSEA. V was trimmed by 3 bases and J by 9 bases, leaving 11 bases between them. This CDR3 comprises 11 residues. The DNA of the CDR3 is TGCAGCGTTGACAACAGACGGAAAGCTTTCTTT. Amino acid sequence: CSVDNRRKAFF.

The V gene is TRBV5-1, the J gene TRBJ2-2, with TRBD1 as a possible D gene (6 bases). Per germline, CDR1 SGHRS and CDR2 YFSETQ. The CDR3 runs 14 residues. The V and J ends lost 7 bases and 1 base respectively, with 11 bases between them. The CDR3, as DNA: TGCGCCAGCCTACAGGGATTGAACACCGGGGAGCTGTTTTTT. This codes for CASLQGLNTGELFF.

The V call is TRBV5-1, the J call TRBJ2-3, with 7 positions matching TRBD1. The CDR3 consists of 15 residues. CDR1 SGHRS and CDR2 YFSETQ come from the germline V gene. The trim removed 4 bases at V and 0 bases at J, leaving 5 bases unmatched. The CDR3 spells CASSLLGQSTDTQYF. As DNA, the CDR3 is TGCGCCAGCAGCCTGCTGGGACAGAGCACAGATACGCAGTATTTT.

The CDR3 spells CSANSLETQYF. The CDR3 bases are TGCAGTGCTAATTCGCTGGAGACCCAGTACTTC. The rearrangement links TRBV20-1 to TRBJ2-5; D call uncertain. Germline V gene data show CDR1 as DFQATT and CDR2 as SNEGSKA (reference sequence). CDR3 size: 11 residues. V lost 4 bases and J 5 bases, leaving 8 bases between the germline ends.

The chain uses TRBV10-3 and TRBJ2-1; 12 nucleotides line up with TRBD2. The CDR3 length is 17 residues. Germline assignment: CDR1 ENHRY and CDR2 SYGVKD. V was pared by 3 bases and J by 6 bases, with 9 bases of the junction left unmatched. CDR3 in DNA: TGTGCCATCAGTGAACTTCCGGGACTAGCGGGCGGCAATGAGCAGTTCTTC. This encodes CAISELPGLAGGNEQFF.

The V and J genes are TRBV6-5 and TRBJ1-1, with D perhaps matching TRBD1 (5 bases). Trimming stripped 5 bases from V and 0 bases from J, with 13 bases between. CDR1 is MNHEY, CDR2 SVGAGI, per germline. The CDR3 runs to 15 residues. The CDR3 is CASSKQGGVNTEAFF. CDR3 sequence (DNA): TGTGCCAGCAGTAAACAAGGAGGGGTGAACACTGAAGCTTTCTTT.

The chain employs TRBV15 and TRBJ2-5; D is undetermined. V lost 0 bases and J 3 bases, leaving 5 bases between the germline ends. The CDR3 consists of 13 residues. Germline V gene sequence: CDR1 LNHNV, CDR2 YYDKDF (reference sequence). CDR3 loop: CATSRDTEETQYF. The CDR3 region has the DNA TGTGCCACCAGCAGAGATACTGAAGAGACCCAGTACTTC.

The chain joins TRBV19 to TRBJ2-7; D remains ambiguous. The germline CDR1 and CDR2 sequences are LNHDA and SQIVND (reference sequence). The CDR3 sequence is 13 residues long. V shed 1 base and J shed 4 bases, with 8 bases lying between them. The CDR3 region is CASSIGAEYEQYF. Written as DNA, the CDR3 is TGTGCCAGTAGTATAGGGGCAGAATACGAGCAGTACTTC.

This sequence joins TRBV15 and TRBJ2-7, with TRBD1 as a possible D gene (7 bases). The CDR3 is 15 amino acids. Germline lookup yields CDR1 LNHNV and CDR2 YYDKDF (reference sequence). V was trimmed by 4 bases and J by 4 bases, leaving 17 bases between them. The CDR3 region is CATSTDRDLYYEQYF. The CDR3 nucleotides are TGTGCCACCAGCACTGACAGGGACTTGTATTACGAGCAGTACTTC.

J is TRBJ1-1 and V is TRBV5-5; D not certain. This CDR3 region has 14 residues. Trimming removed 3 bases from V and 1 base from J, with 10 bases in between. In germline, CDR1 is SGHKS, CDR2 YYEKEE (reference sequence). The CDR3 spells CASSSGPPNTEAFF. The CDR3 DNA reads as TGTGCCAGCAGCTCCGGACCCCCGAACACTGAAGCTTTCTTT.

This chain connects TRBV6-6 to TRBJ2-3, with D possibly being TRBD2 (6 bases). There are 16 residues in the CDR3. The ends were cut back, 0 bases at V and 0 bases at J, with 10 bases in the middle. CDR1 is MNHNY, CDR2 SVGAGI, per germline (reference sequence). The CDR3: CASSYSGLSSTDTQYF. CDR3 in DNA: TGTGCCAGCAGTTACTCGGGACTCTCTAGCACAGATACGCAGTATTTT.

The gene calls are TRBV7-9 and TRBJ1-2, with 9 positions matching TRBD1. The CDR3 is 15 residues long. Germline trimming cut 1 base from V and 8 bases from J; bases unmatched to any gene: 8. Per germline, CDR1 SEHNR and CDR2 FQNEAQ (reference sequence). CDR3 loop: CASSLDSGQGGGYTF. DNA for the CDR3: TGTGCCAGCAGCTTAGACTCGGGACAGGGAGGAGGCTACACCTTC.

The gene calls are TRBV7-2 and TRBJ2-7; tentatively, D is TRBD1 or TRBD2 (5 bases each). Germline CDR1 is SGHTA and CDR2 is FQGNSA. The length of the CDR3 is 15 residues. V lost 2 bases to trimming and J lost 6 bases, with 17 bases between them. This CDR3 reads CASSLSPGRGTEQYF. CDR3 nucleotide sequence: TGTGCCAGCAGCTTAAGTCCGGGAAGGGGTACCGAGCAGTACTTC.

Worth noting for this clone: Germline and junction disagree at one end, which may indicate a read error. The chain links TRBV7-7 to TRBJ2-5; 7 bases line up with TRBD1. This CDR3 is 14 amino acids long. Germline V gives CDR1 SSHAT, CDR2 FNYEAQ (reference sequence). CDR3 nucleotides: TGTGCTAGCAGTTCGGACAGGACCCAAGAGACCCAGTACTTC. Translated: CASSSDRTQETQYF. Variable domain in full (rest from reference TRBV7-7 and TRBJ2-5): GAGVSQSPRYKVTKRGQDVTLRCDPISSHATLYWYQQALGQGPEFLTYFNYEAQPDKSGLPSDRFSAERPEGSISTLTIQRTEQRDSAMYRCASSSDRTQETQYFGPGTRLLVL.